These T cell receptor beta chains were read from a single sample in a study of beta chain features in type 1 diabetes. Measured with immunoSEQ multiplex PCR; TCRdb has only the in-frame clones, and not every one. The profile shows around 310,000 clones, about 11% of them singletons. The sequenced sample was naive CD4+ T cells from blood. The source of these receptors is a woman aged 30 to 39 in good health. The CDR3 runs from the conserved cysteine through the conserved F or W. The D gene is left open where the match is weak. The size entry is marked missing in some rows and otherwise reads once, few, many or a size class.

TRBJ2-1,TRBD2,few,TRBV27,16,CASSSLGLAKRREQFF,TGTGCCAGCAGTTCCCTGGGACTAGCTAAGAGAAGGGAGCAGTTCTTC
TRBJ2-3,TRBD1,-,TRBV27,19,CASSKLSGTGSLRTDTQYF,TGTGCCAGCAGTAAACTCTCCGGGACAGGGTCACTAAGAACAGATACGCAGTATTTT
TRBJ2-3,-,few,TRBV18,15,CASSPRGLEPDTQYF,TGTGCCAGCTCACCACGAGGCCTGGAACCAGATACGCAGTATTTT
TRBJ1-5,TRBD1,few,TRBV11-2,14,CASSTDRGNQPQHF,TGTGCCAGCAGCACGGACAGGGGAAATCAGCCCCAGCATTTT
TRBJ2-7,-,-,TRBV28,16,CASNPSPGVRSYEQYF,TGTGCCAGCAATCCCTCTCCAGGGGTACGATCCTACGAGCAGTACTTC
TRBJ2-6,-,few,TRBV2,14,CASSYRDGANVLTF,TGTGCCAGCAGTTACAGGGATGGGGCCAACGTCCTGACTTTC
TRBJ1-1,-,-,TRBV7-3,14,CASSSQGPGTEAFF,TGTGCCAGCAGCTCTCAGGGGCCGGGCACTGAAGCTTTCTTT
TRBJ2-1,TRBD2,few,TRBV15,16,CATSSRPADLAGGQFF,TGTGCCACCAGCAGCCGCCCCGCCGACCTAGCGGGAGGGCAGTTCTTC
TRBJ2-3,TRBD1,-,TRBV6-6,15,CASSYGTGGTDTQYF,TGTGCCAGCAGTTACGGGACAGGGGGTACAGATACGCAGTATTTT
TRBJ1-4,-,-,TRBV15,14,CATTAGVVNEKLFF,TGTGCCACCACCGCAGGGGTGGTAAATGAAAAACTGTTTTTT
TRBJ2-3,-,few,TRBV9,15,CASSVTRKSTDTQYF,TGTGCCAGCAGCGTAACGAGGAAGAGCACAGATACGCAGTATTTT
TRBJ2-5,TRBD1,few,TRBV7-3,15,CASSLAGGWQETQYF,TGTGCCAGCAGCTTAGCAGGGGGCTGGCAAGAGACCCAGTACTTC
TRBJ1-1,-,-,TRBV28,12,CASSLSGLAAFF,TGTGCCAGCAGTTTATCCGGGTTAGCAGCTTTCTTT
TRBJ2-1,TRBD2,-,TRBV7-9,12,CASSPLLAEQFF,TGTGCCAGCAGCCCCTTACTAGCGGAGCAGTTCTTC
TRBJ1-1,-,few,TRBV10-2,13,CASRKAGNTEAFF,TGCGCCAGCAGGAAGGCGGGGAACACTGAAGCTTTCTTT
TRBJ2-7,TRBD1,-,TRBV28,14,CASSLLDRASEQYF,TGTGCCAGCAGTTTACTGGACAGGGCCTCCGAGCAGTACTTC
TRBJ2-3,TRBD2,-,TRBV10-2,15,CASRPGLGRTDTQYF,TGCGCCAGCAGACCGGGACTAGGGAGGACAGATACGCAGTATTTT
TRBJ2-5,-,-,TRBV11-1,11,CASSSGETQYF,TGTGCCAGCAGCTCGGGGGAGACCCAGTACTTC
TRBJ2-7,-,once,TRBV30,13,CAWAGQSSYEQYF,TGTGCCTGGGCGGGACAGAGCTCCTACGAGCAGTACTTC
TRBJ2-1,TRBD2,-,TRBV4-3,16,CASSQDYRLAGGDLFF,TGCGCCAGCAGCCAAGATTATAGACTAGCGGGAGGCGATCTGTTCTTC
TRBJ2-5,-,-,TRBV10-3,14,CAISEYPGQETQYF,TGTGCCATCAGTGAGTACCCGGGCCAAGAGACCCAGTACTTC
TRBJ1-5,-,few,TRBV6-1,13,CATLGAPNQPQHF,TGTGCCACCCTAGGGGCTCCTAATCAGCCCCAGCATTTT
TRBJ2-6,-,-,TRBV7-2,15,CASSSRYSGANVLTF,TGTGCCAGCAGCTCGAGGTACTCTGGGGCCAACGTCCTGACTTTC
TRBJ2-7,TRBD1,-,TRBV2,12,CARGGQLYEQYF,TGTGCCAGAGGGGGACAGCTCTACGAGCAGTACTTC
TRBJ2-7,-,-,TRBV30,14,CAWNRQVPPYEQYF,TGTGCCTGGAACCGACAGGTCCCACCCTACGAGCAGTACTTC
TRBJ2-7,-,-,TRBV4-2,15,CASRKEGDGPSEQYF,TGTGCCAGCAGGAAAGAGGGAGACGGCCCGTCCGAGCAGTACTTC
TRBJ2-3,TRBD1,-,TRBV6-5,15,CASSTPRTGTDTQYF,TGTGCCAGCAGTACCCCCAGGACAGGAACAGATACGCAGTATTTT
TRBJ2-2,-,few,TRBV7-9,13,CASSLLATGELFF,TGTGCCAGCAGCCTACTAGCAACCGGGGAGCTGTTTTTT
TRBJ2-3,TRBD1,-,TRBV18,16,CASSPLGTGGQDTQYF,TGTGCCAGCTCACCTCTGGGGACAGGGGGCCAAGATACGCAGTATTTT
TRBJ1-1,-,-,TRBV7-3,13,CASSKQGWTEAFF,TGTGCCAGCAGCAAACAGGGTTGGACTGAAGCTTTCTTT
TRBJ2-1,-,few,TRBV7-3,19,CASSRQIAADSTSYNEQFF,TGTGCCAGCAGCCGTCAAATAGCCGCCGACTCAACCTCCTACAATGAGCAGTTCTTC
TRBJ1-5,-,-,TRBV7-6,14,CASSLAGLNQPQHF,TGTGCCAGCAGCTTAGCAGGACTTAATCAGCCCCAGCATTTT
TRBJ1-2,-,-,TRBV5-6,14,CASSRTEGIYGYTF,TGTGCCAGCAGCCGGACCGAGGGTATCTATGGCTACACCTTC
TRBJ2-3,-,few,TRBV7-3,15,CASSLSVASTDTQYF,TGTGCCAGCAGCTTAAGTGTAGCGAGCACAGATACGCAGTATTTT
TRBJ2-7,TRBD1,-,TRBV4-2,14,CASSQLDRGYEQYF,TGTGCCAGCAGCCAACTGGACAGGGGCTACGAGCAGTACTTC
TRBJ2-7,-,-,TRBV20-1,11,CSAGDNHEQYF,TGCAGTGCTGGGGACAACCACGAGCAGTACTTC